Presented here are 3 T cell receptor beta chains from one specimen sequenced in a study of tumor-infiltrating lymphocytes in primary liver carcinoma. Starting material of roughly 550 ng total RNA yielded TCR beta cDNA via a constant-region primer. For TCR beta, libraries were produced by three nested multiplex PCR rounds using slightly modified ARM-PCR. With TRBV1-TRBV30 forward primers and a C-beta reverse primer, the first two PCR rounds were run for nine to eleven cycles each. TCRdb passed the multiplex PCR reads through MiXCR, listing each CDR3 protein once. The repertoire includes 180,000 or so distinct CDR3 sequences, less than 65% of them detected once, and 70% to 80% sits in the top ten. Out of unsorted whole blood came the blood RNA, and germline DNA was extracted as well. Sequencing was carried out using peripheral blood. Source of these receptors: a man aged 40-49 years with primary liver carcinoma and hepatitis B virus infection.

This clonotype has a handful of counts. The chain has TRBV5-5 and TRBJ1-4; D unclear. Trimming removed 4 bases from V and 8 bases from J, with 18 bases in between. Germline CDR1 is SGHKS and CDR2 is YYEKEE (reference sequence). The CDR3 length is 15 residues. The DNA for the CDR3 is TGTGCCAGCAGCCCCCAACTAGGACCGTTGGAAAAACTGTTTTTT. Protein sequence: CASSPQLGPLEKLFF. Variable domain in full (rest from reference TRBV5-5 and TRBJ1-4): DAGVTQSPTHLIKTRGQQVTLRCSPISGHKSVSWYQQVLGQGPQFIFQYYEKEERGRGNFPDRFSARQFPNYSSELNVNALLLGDSALYLCASSPQLGPLEKLFFGSGTQLSVL.

About this clonotype: A junction end diverges from the germline sequence, so it may reflect a read error. The chain has TRBV11-1 and TRBJ2-2; TRBD1 matches 8 bases. CDR1 is SGHAT, CDR2 FQDESV, per germline (reference sequence). The CDR3 loop spans 15 amino acids. CDR3 DNA sequence: TGTGCCAGCAGAGCAGGGGGCCTGAACACCGCGGAGTTGTTTTTT. Translating it yields CASRAGGLNTAELFF.

This clonotype has just one count. This chain links TRBV29-1 with TRBJ2-7, with no clear D. V was trimmed by 6 bases and J by 3 bases, leaving 12 bases between them. Germline values: CDR1 SQVTM, CDR2 ANQGSEA. This CDR3 contains 12 residues. CDR3: CSVSRSDYEQYF. The CDR3 DNA is TGCAGCGTGTCACGATCTGACTACGAGCAGTACTTC.